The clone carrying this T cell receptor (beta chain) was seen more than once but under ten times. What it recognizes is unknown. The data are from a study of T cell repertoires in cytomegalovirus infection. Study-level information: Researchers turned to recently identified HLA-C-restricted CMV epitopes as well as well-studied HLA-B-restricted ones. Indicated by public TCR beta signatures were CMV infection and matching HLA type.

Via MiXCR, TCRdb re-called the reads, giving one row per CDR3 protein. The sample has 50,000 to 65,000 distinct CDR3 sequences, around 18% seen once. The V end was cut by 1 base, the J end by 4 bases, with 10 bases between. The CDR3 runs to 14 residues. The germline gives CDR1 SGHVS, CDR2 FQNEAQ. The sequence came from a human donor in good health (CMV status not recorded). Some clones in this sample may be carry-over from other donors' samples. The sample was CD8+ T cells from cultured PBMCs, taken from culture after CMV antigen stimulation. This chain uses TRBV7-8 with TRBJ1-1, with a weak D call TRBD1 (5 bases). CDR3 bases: TGTGCCAGCAGCTTAGTGGGGCCGGGCACTGAAGCTTTCTTT. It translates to CASSLVGPGTEAFF.